This T cell receptor (beta chain) was sequenced for a study of cytomegalovirus exposure and HLA in healthy donors. Study-level results: When analyzed later, a missense DCLRE1C variant was found to be linked to TCR beta V- and J-gene trimming. Judged likely to be a sequencing artifact was a cluster of highly shared sequence variants. It emerged from a later analysis that several of the most significant clusters appeared to be linked to common viral pathogens.

About this clone: Its antigen is currently unknown.

This CDR3 contains 15 residues. CDR1 GTSNPN and CDR2 SVGIG come from the germline V gene (reference sequence). V shed 3 bases, J shed 1 base, and the junction held 4 bases outside the gene matches. PCR employed 60 Vbeta and 13 Jbeta primers. Generated by immunoSEQ multiplex PCR, the TCRdb table keeps only in-frame clones and is missing some. In the table there are 200,000 or so clones, approximately 78% of which are singletons. The genes are TRBV30 and TRBJ1-5; TRBD1 aligns across 9 bases. The specimen was PBMCs. The clonotype was recovered from a middle-aged woman in good health and CMV-seronegative. The CDR3 bases are TGTGCCTGGAGGAGACAGGGGGGAAGCAATCAGCCCCAGCATTTT. It translates to CAWRRQGGSNQPQHF. Full variable domain (missing parts from reference TRBV30 and TRBJ1-5): SQTIHQWPATLVQPVGSPLSLECTVEGTSNPNLYWYRQAAGRGLQLLFYSVGIGQISSEVPQNLSASRPQDRQFILSSKKLLLSDSGFYLCAWRRQGGSNQPQHFGDGTRLSIL.